This TCR beta chain is drawn from a study of T cells in Graves' hyperthyroidism and ophthalmopathy. The study, taken as a whole, reports: Most thyroid clonotypes with frequency above 0.001 were detected in blood. The model's output predicted ophthalmopathy at a median of 6.5 months prior to onset.

Researchers amplified the TCR beta CDR3 regions from RNA transcripts. First-round RT-PCR targeting the TCR CDR3 was performed with the HTBI primer set. MiXCR was run by TCRdb on the multiplex PCR reads, yielding one entry per CDR3 protein. Among about 290,000 distinct CDR3 sequences listed, approximately 15% were seen once. This clonotype was detected ten times or more. Its antigen is currently unknown. The CDR3 is 15 amino acids. Trimming took 5 bases from V and 2 from J, leaving 13 bases between them. The germline V gene has CDR1 MNHEY and CDR2 SMNVEV (reference sequence). Under 3 months was the duration of disease in ophthalmopathy patients, who also had a Clinical Activity Score of at least 3 and a NOSPECS grade of at least 4. PBMCs came from over 8.5 ml fresh peripheral blood.

The chain has TRBV27 and TRBJ2-1; weak D call: TRBD1 (6 bases). The receptor's source is a woman in her fifties or sixties with Graves' ophthalmopathy. The sample comprised blood. The CDR3 sequence: CASSRTEPTYNEQFF. CDR3 bases: TGTGCCAGCAGTCGGACAGAGCCTACCTACAATGAGCAGTTCTTC.